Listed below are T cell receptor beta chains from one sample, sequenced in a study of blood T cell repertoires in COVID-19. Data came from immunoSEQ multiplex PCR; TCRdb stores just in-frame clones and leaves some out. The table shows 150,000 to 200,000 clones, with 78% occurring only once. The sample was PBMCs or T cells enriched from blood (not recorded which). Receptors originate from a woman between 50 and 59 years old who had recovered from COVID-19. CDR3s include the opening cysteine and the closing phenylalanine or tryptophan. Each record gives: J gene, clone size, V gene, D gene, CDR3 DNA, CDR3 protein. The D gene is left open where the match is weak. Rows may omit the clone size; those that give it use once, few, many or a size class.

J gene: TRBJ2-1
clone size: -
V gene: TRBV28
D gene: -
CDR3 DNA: TGTGCCAGCAGTTGGGGGCCGGGACAGTTCTTC
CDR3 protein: CASSWGPGQFF

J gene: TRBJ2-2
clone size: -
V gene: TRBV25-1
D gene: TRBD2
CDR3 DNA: TGTGCCAGCAGACTAGCGGGGGTAACCGGGGAGCTGTTTTTT
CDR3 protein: CASRLAGVTGELFF

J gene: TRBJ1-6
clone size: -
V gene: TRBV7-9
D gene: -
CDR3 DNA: TGTGCCAGCAGACATGACAGCCTTAATTCACCCCTCCACTTT
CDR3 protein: CASRHDSLNSPLHF

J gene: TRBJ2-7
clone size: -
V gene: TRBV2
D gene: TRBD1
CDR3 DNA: TGTGCCAGCAGCCCCGGGACAGGGCTCTACGAGCAGTACTTC
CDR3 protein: CASSPGTGLYEQYF

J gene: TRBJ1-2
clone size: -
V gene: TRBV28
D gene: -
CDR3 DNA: TGTGCCAGCAGCCGACCCATTGACCAGGTTGGCTACACCTTC
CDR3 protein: CASSRPIDQVGYTF

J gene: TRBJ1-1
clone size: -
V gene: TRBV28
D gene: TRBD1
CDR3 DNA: TGTGCCAGCAGTTTATCCCGGACAGGTCTTATGAACACTGAAGCTTTCTTT
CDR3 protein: CASSLSRTGLMNTEAFF

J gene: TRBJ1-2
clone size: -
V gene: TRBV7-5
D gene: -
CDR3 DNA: TGTGTCAGAAGCGCAACCTATTCCGGTAACTATGGCTACACCTTC
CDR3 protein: CVRSATYSGNYGYTF

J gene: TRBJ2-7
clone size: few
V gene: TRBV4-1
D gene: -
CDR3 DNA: TGCGCCAGCAGCCAAGCGAGGCTAGCCATCTACGAGCAGTACTTC
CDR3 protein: CASSQARLAIYEQYF

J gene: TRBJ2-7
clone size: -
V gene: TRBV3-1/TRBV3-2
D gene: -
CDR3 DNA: TGTGCCAGCAGACAGGGTCCCCTTTCCTACGAGCAGTACTTC
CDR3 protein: CASRQGPLSYEQYF

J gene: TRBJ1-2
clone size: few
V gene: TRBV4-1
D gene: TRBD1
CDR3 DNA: TGCGCCAGCAGCCAAGATGCTAAGGGGGCAAGGGGCTACACCTTC
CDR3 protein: CASSQDAKGARGYTF

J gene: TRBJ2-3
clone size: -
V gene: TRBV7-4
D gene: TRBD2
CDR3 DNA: TGTGCCAGCAGCCCCACCCGCTACGGGACTAGCGGGTCGGATACGCAGTATTTT
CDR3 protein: CASSPTRYGTSGSDTQYF

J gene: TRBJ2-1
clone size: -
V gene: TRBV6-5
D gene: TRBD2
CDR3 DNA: TGTGCCAGCAGTTACACTAGCGGGAGGACACAGTTCTTC
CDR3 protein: CASSYTSGRTQFF

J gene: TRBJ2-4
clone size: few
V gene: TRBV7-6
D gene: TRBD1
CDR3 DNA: TGTGCCAGCAGCTTAGGGGACAGGGTCAAAAACATTCAGTACTTC
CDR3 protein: CASSLGDRVKNIQYF

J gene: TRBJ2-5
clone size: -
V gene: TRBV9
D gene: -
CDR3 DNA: TGTGCCAGCAGCGGGGGACACTTAGAAGAGACCCAGTACTTC
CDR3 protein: CASSGGHLEETQYF

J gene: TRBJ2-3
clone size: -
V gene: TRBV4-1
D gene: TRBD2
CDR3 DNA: TGCGCCAGCAGCCGAGCTCTAGCGGAGAGGAGCACAGATACGCAGTATTTT
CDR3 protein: CASSRALAERSTDTQYF

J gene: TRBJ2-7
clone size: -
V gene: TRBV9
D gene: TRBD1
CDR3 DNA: TGTGCCAGCAGCGTCGGCGACAGGGTTAGGGACGAGCAGTACTTC
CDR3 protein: CASSVGDRVRDEQYF

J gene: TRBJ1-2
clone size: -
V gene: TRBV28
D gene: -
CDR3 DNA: TGTGCCAGCAGTCCGGGGACAAGTCTTAACTATGGCTACACCTTC
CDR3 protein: CASSPGTSLNYGYTF

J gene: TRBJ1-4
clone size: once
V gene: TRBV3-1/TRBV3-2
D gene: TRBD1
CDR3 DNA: TGTGCCACTAAATCCGCGGGGCAGGGGGCCCATGAAAAACTGTTTTTT
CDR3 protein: CATKSAGQGAHEKLFF

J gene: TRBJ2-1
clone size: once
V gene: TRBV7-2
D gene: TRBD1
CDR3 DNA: TGTGCCAGCAGCTCGACAGGGGAACCCTACAATGAGCAGTTCTTC
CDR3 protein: CASSSTGEPYNEQFF

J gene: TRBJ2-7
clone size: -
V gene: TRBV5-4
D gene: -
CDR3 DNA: TGTGCCAGCAGCCCTTGGGGTAAGGAGGCACAGTACTTC
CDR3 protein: CASSPWGKEAQYF

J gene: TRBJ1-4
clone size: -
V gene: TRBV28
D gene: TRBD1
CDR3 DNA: TGTGCCAGCAGTCCGAACGCCGGGACAGGGTATTGGGGCGATTTTGCAACTAATGAAAAACTGTTTTTT
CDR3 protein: CASSPNAGTGYWGDFATNEKLFF

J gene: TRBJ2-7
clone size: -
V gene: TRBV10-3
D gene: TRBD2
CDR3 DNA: TGTGCCATCAGTGAGTCGATAGGGACTAGGGACTACGAGCAGTACTTC
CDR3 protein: CAISESIGTRDYEQYF

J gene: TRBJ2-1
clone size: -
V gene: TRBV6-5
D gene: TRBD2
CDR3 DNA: TGTGCCTCTAGACTAGCGGGAGGGCCCTACAATGAGCAGTTCTTC
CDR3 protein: CASRLAGGPYNEQFF

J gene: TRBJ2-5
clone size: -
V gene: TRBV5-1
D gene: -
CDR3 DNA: TGCGCCAGCAGCTTGGGGGCGTCGGGGGAGACCCAGTACTTC
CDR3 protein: CASSLGASGETQYF

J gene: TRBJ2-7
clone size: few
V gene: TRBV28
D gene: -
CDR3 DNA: TGTGCCAGCACCTCGGACAGACCGGGGCAGTACTTC
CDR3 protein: CASTSDRPGQYF

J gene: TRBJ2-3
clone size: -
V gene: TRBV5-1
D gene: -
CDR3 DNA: TGCGCCAGCGAGCCATCCCCTAGCACAGATACGCAGTATTTT
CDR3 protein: CASEPSPSTDTQYF

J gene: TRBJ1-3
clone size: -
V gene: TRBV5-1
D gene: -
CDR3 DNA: TGCGCCAGCAGCTTGGCCTCAGGGGGAAACACCATATATTTT
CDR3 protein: CASSLASGGNTIYF

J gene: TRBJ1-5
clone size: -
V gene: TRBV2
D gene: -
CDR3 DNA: TGTGCCAGCAAGGACAGTCGCAATCAGCCCCAGCATTTT
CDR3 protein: CASKDSRNQPQHF

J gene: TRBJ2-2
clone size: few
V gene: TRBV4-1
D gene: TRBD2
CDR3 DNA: TGCGCCAGCAGCCAACCGAGCGGGAGGGCGGGCACCGGGGAGCTGTTTTTT
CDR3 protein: CASSQPSGRAGTGELFF

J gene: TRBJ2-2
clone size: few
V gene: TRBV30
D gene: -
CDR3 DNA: TGTGCCTGGAGTTCCTCGGGGACCGGGGAGCTGTTTTTT
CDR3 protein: CAWSSSGTGELFF

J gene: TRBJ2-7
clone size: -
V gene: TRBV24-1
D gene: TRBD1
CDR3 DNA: TGTGCCACCAGTGCTAAGGGACAGCGCGAGCAGTACTTC
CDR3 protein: CATSAKGQREQYF

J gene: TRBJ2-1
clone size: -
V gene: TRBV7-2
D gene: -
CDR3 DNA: TGTGCCAGCAGCTTAATGGAGGGGGCAGTTCATGAGCAGTTCTTC
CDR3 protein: CASSLMEGAVHEQFF

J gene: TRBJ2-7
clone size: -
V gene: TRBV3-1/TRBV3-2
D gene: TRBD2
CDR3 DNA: TGTGCCAGCAGCCAAGGGGCCCTAGCGGGACCGAGGGAGCAGTACTTC
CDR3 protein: CASSQGALAGPREQYF

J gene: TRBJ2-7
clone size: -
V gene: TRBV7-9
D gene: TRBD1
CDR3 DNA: TGTGCCAGCAGCTCCCAAACAGGGGGTTTGGGCTTC
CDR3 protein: CASSSQTGGLGF

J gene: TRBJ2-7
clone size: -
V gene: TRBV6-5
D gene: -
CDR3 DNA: TGTGCCAGCAAAATCGGAGGGGCCTCCTACGAGCAGTACTTC
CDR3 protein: CASKIGGASYEQYF

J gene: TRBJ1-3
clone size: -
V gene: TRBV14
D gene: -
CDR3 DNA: TGTGCCAGCAGCCAAGATTTTCGTGGGGGGGTCTCTGGAAACACCATATATTTT
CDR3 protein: CASSQDFRGGVSGNTIYF

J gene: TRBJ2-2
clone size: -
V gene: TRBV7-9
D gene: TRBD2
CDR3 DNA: TGTGCCAGCATCAACAGCGGGAGGGATTCCGGGGAGCTGTTTTTT
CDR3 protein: CASINSGRDSGELFF

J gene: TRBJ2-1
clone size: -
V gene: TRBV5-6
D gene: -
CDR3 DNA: TGTGCCAGCAGCCAAGACAGGGAGCAGTTCTTC
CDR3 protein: CASSQDREQFF